The clone carrying this T cell receptor beta chain was observed a handful of times. This sample was taken from a study of CD8 T cells in ankylosing spondylitis. Germline lookup yields CDR1 SNHLY and CDR2 FYNNEI. The CDR3 extends over 13 amino acids. Trimming pared 8 bases from V and 4 bases from J, leaving 15 bases between. TCRdb re-called the 5' RACE reads through MiXCR, storing one row per CDR3 protein. The data contain fewer than 250,000 distinct CDR3 sequences, 32% of them singletons. Specimen: blood, either unsorted or a sorted T cell fraction (not recorded which). V gene TRBV2 combines with J gene TRBJ2-7, with D perhaps given as TRBD1 or TRBD2 (5 bases each). The clonotype originates from a male donor with ankylosing spondylitis or in good health (not recorded which). The CDR3 nucleotides read TGTGCCAGCTTCCGAGGGGCCAATTACGAGCAGTACTTC. Its translation is CASFRGANYEQYF.